This T cell receptor beta chain was recovered during a study of blood T cells in healthy people across ages. This clonotype was recorded at least ten times. A second PCR, run for roughly 6 to 11 cycles, used a sample-barcoded 5' primer plus a J-beta primer mix. TCRdb itself ran the 5' RACE reads through MiXCR, one entry per CDR3 protein. The sample carries 550,000 to 800,000 distinct CDR3 sequences, about 30% recorded once. Germline V lookup: CDR1 SSHAT, CDR2 FNYEAQ (reference sequence). The CDR3 spans 13 residues. V was clipped by 5 bases and J by 4 bases, with 10 bases between them. This chain links TRBV7-7 with TRBJ2-3; D is possibly TRBD1 (5 bases). The TCR comes from an elderly woman in good health. Sequencing used blood. As DNA, the CDR3 is TGTGCCAGCAGCCCAGGGTCCCCAGATACGCAGTATTTT. It yields the protein CASSPGSPDTQYF. Filled out from reference TRBV7-7 and TRBJ2-3, the complete variable domain reads GAGVSQSPRYKVTKRGQDVTLRCDPISSHATLYWYQQALGQGPEFLTYFNYEAQPDKSGLPSDRFSAERPEGSISTLTIQRTEQRDSAMYRCASSPGSPDTQYFGPGTRLTVL.